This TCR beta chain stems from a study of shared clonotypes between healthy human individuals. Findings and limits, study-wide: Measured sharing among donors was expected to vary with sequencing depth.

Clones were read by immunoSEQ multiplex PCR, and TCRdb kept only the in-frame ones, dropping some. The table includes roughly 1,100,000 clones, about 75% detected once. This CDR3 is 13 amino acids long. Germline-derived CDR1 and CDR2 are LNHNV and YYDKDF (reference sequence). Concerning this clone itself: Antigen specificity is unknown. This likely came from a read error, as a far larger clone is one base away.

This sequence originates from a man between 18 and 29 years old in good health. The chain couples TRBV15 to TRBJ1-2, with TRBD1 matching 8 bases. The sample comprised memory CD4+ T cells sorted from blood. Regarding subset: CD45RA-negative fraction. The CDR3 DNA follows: TGTACCACCAGCATCCGGACAGGGAGTGGCTACACCTTC. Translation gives CTTSIRTGSGYTF.